The 27 T cell receptor beta chains listed next were all sequenced from one sample in a study of cytomegalovirus exposure and HLA in healthy donors. Method: immunoSEQ multiplex PCR; TCRdb's copy keeps in-frame clones and lacks some. This table holds 85,000 to 95,000 clones, about 96% found once. The sample taken for sequencing was PBMCs. Source of these receptors: a man aged 18 to 29 in good health and CMV-seronegative.

The rearrangement uses TRBV6-1 and TRBJ1-2; D not certain. The germline gives CDR1 MNHNS, CDR2 SASEGT. CDR3 length equals 12 residues. V was clipped by 9 bases and J by 8 bases, with 16 bases between them. The CDR3 spells CASSEAVRGYTF. The CDR3 nucleotides are TGTGCCAGTTCGGAGGCGGTTAGAGGCTACACCTTC.

This chain links TRBV28 with TRBJ1-5; a possible D gene is TRBD1 (5 bases). V was pared by 5 bases and J by 2 bases, with 13 bases between. There are 15 residues in the CDR3. Germline-derived CDR1 and CDR2 are MDHEN and SYDVKM. The CDR3 here is CASSRGISGNQPQHF. The CDR3 nucleotides read TGTGCCAGCAGTAGGGGCATAAGCGGCAATCAGCCCCAGCATTTT.

The gene calls are TRBV7-9 and TRBJ2-3; TRBD1 agrees at 11 bases. CDR1 is SEHNR, CDR2 FQNEAQ, per germline (reference sequence). This CDR3 contains 15 residues. Unmatched junction bases numbered 7, after V lost 4 bases and J lost 7 bases. The DNA of the CDR3 is TGTGCCAGCAGCTCTGAGGGACAGGGGGTATATACGCAGTATTTT. As protein: CASSSEGQGVYTQYF.

The chain recombines TRBV15 with TRBJ1-5; a weak D match, TRBD1 (6 bases). This CDR3 has 16 residues. CDR1 LNHNV and CDR2 YYDKDF come from the germline V gene (reference sequence). With 7 bases removed from V and 0 bases from J, the gap between germline ends came to 16 bases. The CDR3 is CATTGTFEDSNQPQHF. The CDR3 nucleotides are TGTGCCACCACCGGGACATTTGAAGATAGCAATCAGCCCCAGCATTTT.

The J gene is TRBJ2-7, the V gene TRBV2, with 12 bases identical to TRBD2. Trimming cost V 4 bases and J 2 bases; bases outside gene matches: 3. The CDR3 has 15 residues. Per germline, CDR1 SNHLY and CDR2 FYNNEI. The CDR3: CASSAGLAGPYEQYV. CDR3 nucleotides: TGTGCCAGCAGTGCGGGACTAGCGGGCCCCTACGAGCAGTACGTC.

This chain connects TRBV6-1 to TRBJ1-5, with D perhaps matching TRBD1 (5 bases). From germline, CDR1 is MNHNS and CDR2 SASEGT. The CDR3 length is 16 residues. V was pared by 2 bases and J by 2 bases, with 13 bases between. Here the CDR3 DNA reads TGTGCCAGCAGTGAACGTTTTCCGGGGGGCAATCAGCCCCAGCATTTT. Its protein product is CASSERFPGGNQPQHF.

The chain has TRBV28 and TRBJ2-7; D perhaps matches TRBD2 (6 bases). Trimming took 5 bases from V and 6 from J, leaving 17 bases between them. The CDR3 is made up of 14 amino acids. CDR1 and CDR2 from the germline V gene are MDHEN and SYDVKM. CDR3 sequence reads: CASSEGREVGEQYF. CDR3 DNA sequence: TGTGCCAGCAGTGAAGGAAGGGAGGTGGGCGAGCAGTACTTC.

The chain joins TRBV6-5 to TRBJ2-7; 8 nucleotides match TRBD1. The junction had 9 bases not matched to a gene; V was cut back by 2 bases and J by 6 bases. CDR3 length: 15 residues. Germline V CDR1 and CDR2: MNHEY, SVGAGI. In nucleotides, the CDR3 is TGTGCCAGCAGTTACGAGGGTCAGGGGGCCAGCGAGCAGTACTTC. Protein product: CASSYEGQGASEQYF.

The rearrangement joins TRBV5-6 to TRBJ1-4, with a possible D match to TRBD1 (6 bases). The V gene's germline CDR1 is SGHDT and CDR2 YYEEEE. CDR3 length: 18 amino acids. Trimming took off 2 bases at V and 0 bases at J, with 17 bases between the two ends. The CDR3 loop reads CASSFGQGRFATNEKLFF. CDR3 nucleotide sequence: TGTGCCAGCAGCTTCGGTCAGGGGCGTTTTGCAACTAATGAAAAACTGTTTTTT.

The V and J genes are TRBV9 and TRBJ2-7; 7 positions agree with TRBD1. CDR3 length equals 17 residues. Germline CDR1 and CDR2: SGDLS and YYNGEE. With 4 bases clipped from V and 2 bases from J, the junction kept 15 bases outside the gene matches. DNA of the CDR3: TGTGCCAGCAGCCCCCGAGTTCCGACAGGGACGCCCTACGAGCAGTACGTC. Protein sequence: CASSPRVPTGTPYEQYV.

The CDR3 loop is CASSFIPDTQYF. The CDR3 DNA follows: TGTGCCAGCAGCTTTATCCCAGATACGCAGTATTTT. This chain uses TRBV7-2 with TRBJ2-3, with D unresolved. CDR1 and CDR2 (germline): SGHTA, FQGNSA. Trimming took off 3 bases at V and 4 bases at J, with 5 bases between the two ends. The CDR3 contains 12 residues.

This sequence joins TRBV25-1 and TRBJ2-2; 11 positions match TRBD2. Germline lookup yields CDR1 MGHDK and CDR2 SYGVNS. J lost 8 bases, V lost 3 bases, and 8 bases had no gene match. The CDR3 has 16 amino acids. CDR3 loop: CASSDPSGRSRGELFF. The CDR3 DNA follows: TGTGCCAGCAGTGACCCTAGCGGGAGGTCCAGGGGGGAGCTGTTTTTT. Complete variable domain (other parts from reference TRBV25-1 and TRBJ2-2): EADIYQTPRYLVIGTGKKITLECSQTMGHDKMYWYQQDPGMELHLIHYSYGVNSTEKGDLSSESTVSRIRTEHFPLTLESARPSHTSQYLCASSDPSGRSRGELFFGEGSRLTVL.

The gene calls are TRBV30 and TRBJ1-5, with a possible D match to TRBD1 (6 bases). The germline gives CDR1 GTSNPN, CDR2 SVGIG (reference sequence). CDR3 length equals 15 residues. The germline V and J ends were trimmed by 3 bases and 4 bases, with 16 bases remaining between them. The CDR3 reads CAWRQSRDTNQPQHF. CDR3 bases: TGTGCCTGGAGACAAAGCCGGGACACTAATCAGCCCCAGCATTTT.

CDR3 residues: CASSWGNIAGMGLRTDTQYF. In DNA, the CDR3 is TGTGCCAGCAGCTGGGGGAATATAGCGGGAATGGGGCTGAGGACAGATACGCAGTATTTT. This rearrangement joins TRBV5-4 to TRBJ2-3; 8 nucleotides match TRBD2. Per the germline V gene, CDR1 is SGHNT and CDR2 is YYREEE (reference sequence). This CDR3 has 20 amino acids. J gave up 3 bases and V 3 bases, and 21 bases lay outside the gene matches.

The rearrangement links TRBV6-1 to TRBJ2-3; D possibly corresponds to TRBD2 (6 bases). V was pared by 6 bases and J by 0 bases, with 10 bases between. The germline V gene encodes CDR1 MNHNS and CDR2 SASEGT. CDR3 length equals 14 residues. This CDR3 reads CASSGGRSTDTQYF. CDR3 in DNA: TGTGCCAGCAGCGGGGGACGGAGCACAGATACGCAGTATTTT.

V gene TRBV2 combines with J gene TRBJ2-2, with 10 bases matching TRBD2. CDR3 length equals 19 residues. After removal of 6 bases from V and 2 bases from J, the junction contained 15 bases not matched to a gene. CDR1 and CDR2 (germline): SNHLY, FYNNEI. Here the CDR3 reads CASRGGAAGLADNTGELFF. In DNA form, the CDR3 reads TGTGCCAGCAGGGGGGGGGCCGCCGGACTAGCGGATAACACCGGGGAGCTGTTTTTT.

This chain joins TRBV10-3 and TRBJ1-2; no definite D call. The germline gives CDR1 ENHRY, CDR2 SYGVKD. V dropped 2 bases and J dropped 1 base, with 8 bases sitting between them. The CDR3 has 14 amino acids. In DNA form, the CDR3 reads TGTGCCATCAGTGAGGTTCAGGATAACTATGGCTACACCTTC. Its protein is CAISEVQDNYGYTF.

The chain recombines TRBV4-1 with TRBJ2-5; 9 bases agree with TRBD1. CDR3 length: 17 amino acids. The V and J ends lost 1 base and 2 bases, in that order; junction bases with no gene match: 8. Looked up from germline, CDR1 is MGHRA and CDR2 is YSYEKL. Here the CDR3 DNA reads TGCGCCAGCAGCCAAGGTGGACAGGGGAGTTGGCAAGAGACCCAGTACTTC. Encoded protein: CASSQGGQGSWQETQYF.

The V call is TRBV5-1, the J call TRBJ1-5; no firm D call. Trimming cost V 4 bases and J 1 base, with 12 bases left between them. Germline V CDR1 and CDR2: SGHRS, YFSETQ. This CDR3 has 15 amino acids. The CDR3, as DNA: TGCGCCAGCAGCCCTTGGCCCGGGAGCAATCAGCCCCAGCATTTT. This translates into CASSPWPGSNQPQHF.

The chain combines TRBV7-9 with TRBJ2-2; 9 bases align to TRBD1. Germline V gene lookup returns CDR1 SEHNR and CDR2 FQNEAQ (reference sequence). J was trimmed by 5 bases and V by 5 bases; bases with no gene match: 9. The CDR3 extends over 16 amino acids. The CDR3 spells CASSAQDRGVTGELFF. DNA of the CDR3: TGTGCCAGCAGCGCCCAGGACAGGGGAGTAACCGGGGAGCTGTTTTTT.

This chain joins TRBV27 and TRBJ2-2; the match to TRBD2 covers 9 bases. Trimming at V came to 6 bases and at J to 7 bases, leaving 12 bases not matched to a gene. Germline CDR1 reads MNHEY; CDR2 reads SMNVEV (reference sequence). The CDR3 extends over 16 amino acids. The CDR3 here is CASRISGRLTGGELFF. The CDR3 nucleotides are TGTGCCAGCAGGATTAGCGGGAGACTGACCGGCGGGGAGCTGTTTTTT.

V gene TRBV18 combines with J gene TRBJ2-1, with TRBD2 matching 8 bases. Losses at the gene ends were 3 bases for V and 1 base for J; bases not matched to a gene: 5. Germline V lookup: CDR1 KGHSH, CDR2 LQKENI. CDR3 length: 16 residues. Here the CDR3 DNA reads TGTGCCAGCTCACCGCCCGGGACTAGATCCTACAATGAGCAGTTCTTC. It is translated as CASSPPGTRSYNEQFF.

The chain links TRBV7-8 to TRBJ1-1; TRBD1 matches 9 bases. With 5 bases clipped from V and 5 bases from J, the junction kept 6 bases outside the gene matches. Germline loops: CDR1 SGHVS, CDR2 FQNEAQ. This CDR3 comprises 14 residues. This chain's CDR3 is CASSPDRGRTEAFF. The CDR3 bases are TGTGCCAGCAGCCCCGACAGGGGGAGAACTGAAGCTTTCTTT.

The V and J genes are TRBV19 and TRBJ1-2; no clear D. The CDR3 is 13 amino acids. Germline V CDR1 and CDR2: LNHDA, SQIVND (reference sequence). Trimming took 3 bases from V and 3 from J, leaving 8 bases between them. CDR3 bases: TGTGCCAGTAGTATGACAAGTTACTATGGCTACACCTTC. Its translation is CASSMTSYYGYTF.

The V and J genes are TRBV7-3 and TRBJ1-1, with D possibly TRBD1 on 5 matching bases. Trimming pared 5 bases from V and 1 base from J, leaving 17 bases between. Looked up from germline, CDR1 is SGHTA and CDR2 is FQGTGA. This CDR3 spans 16 amino acids. The CDR3 region has the DNA TGTGCCAGCAGCCCGGTTACGCGACAGAGGAACACTGAAGCTTTCTTT. This codes for CASSPVTRQRNTEAFF.

The V gene is TRBV4-1, the J gene TRBJ2-5, with 8 bases aligning to TRBD2. V lost 0 bases and J lost 4; bases outside the gene matches: 10. The germline V gene has CDR1 MGHRA and CDR2 YSYEKL. The CDR3 sequence is 17 residues long. CDR3: CASSQDRGGRPGETQYF. CDR3 bases: TGCGCCAGCAGCCAAGATAGGGGCGGGAGGCCGGGAGAGACCCAGTACTTC.

The rearrangement uses TRBV18 and TRBJ2-3, with D maybe TRBD2 (6 bases). The germline gives CDR1 KGHSH, CDR2 LQKENI. CDR3 size: 16 residues. Trimming shortened V by 3 bases and J by 0 bases, and 13 bases separated the two germline ends. CDR3 sequence (DNA): TGTGCCAGCTCACCCTATAGCGGATCTAGCACAGATACGCAGTATTTT. It yields the protein CASSPYSGSSTDTQYF. The complete variable domain, with remaining parts taken from reference TRBV18 and TRBJ2-3, reads NAGVMQNPRHLVRRRGQEARLRCSPMKGHSHVYWYRQLPEEGLKFMVYLQKENIIDESGMPKERFSAEFPKEGPSILRIQQVVRGDSAAYFCASSPYSGSSTDTQYFGPGTRLTVL.